The rows below give T cell receptor beta chains drawn from one sample of a study of blood T cell repertoires in COVID-19. Libraries were prepared by immunoSEQ multiplex PCR; TCRdb keeps only in-frame clonotypes and omits some of them. The sample contains 250,000 to 300,000 clones, 75% to 95% of which appear only once. Sample: PBMCs or T cells enriched from blood (not recorded which). All receptors come from a woman aged 25 to 39 who had recovered from COVID-19. Both conserved end residues are part of each CDR3. The order of the fields is clone size, V gene, J gene, D gene, CDR3 DNA, CDR3 protein. A D gene is named only where the DNA matches it firmly. Expanded clones are given a class, and other clones once, few, many or no size at all.

>.|TRBV5-1|TRBJ2-1|TRBD2
TGCGCCAGCAGCTTGTGGGGTACTAGCGACTACAATGAGCAGTTCTTC
CASSLWGTSDYNEQFF
>.|TRBV6-6|TRBJ1-1|.
TGTGCCAGCAGTGGACAGACTGAAGCTTTCTTT
CASSGQTEAFF
>.|TRBV18|TRBJ1-1|.
TGTGCCAGCTCACCACCAGGAGGGGTAGGGACTGAAGCTTTCTTT
CASSPPGGVGTEAFF
>once|TRBV18|TRBJ2-1|.
TGTGCCAGCTCACCACCTTTCCTAGTCGAATCGGAGGCTGAGCAGTTCTTC
CASSPPFLVESEAEQFF
>.|TRBV28|TRBJ2-1|TRBD2
TGTGCCAGCAGTTTTGGGCGGGAGGTCAATGAGCAGTTCTTC
CASSFGREVNEQFF
>.|TRBV11-2|TRBJ1-2|.
TGTGCCAGCAGCTTAGACGTTTCGGGAGAGTTCCACTATGGCTACACCTTC
CASSLDVSGEFHYGYTF
>.|TRBV19|TRBJ2-2|.
TGTGCCAGTAGGGTACCCTGGGCAGTTGAGAACACCGGGGAGCTGTTTTTT
CASRVPWAVENTGELFF
>.|TRBV4-2|TRBJ2-3|.
TGTGCCAGCAGCCAAAGCTTAGCGGCAGATACGCAGTATTTT
CASSQSLAADTQYF
>.|TRBV18|TRBJ2-1|.
TGTGCCAGCTCACCACCGGGCAGCTCCTACAATGAGCAGTTCTTC
CASSPPGSSYNEQFF
>.|TRBV28|TRBJ2-7|TRBD2
TGTGCCAGCAGTTTACCCTCAGGGACTAGCGGGAGGGCCATTGAGCAGTACTTC
CASSLPSGTSGRAIEQYF
>once|TRBV6-1|TRBJ2-7|.
TGTGCCAGCAGTGAAAGTGGTAGCGGAGGCTACGAGCAGTACTTC
CASSESGSGGYEQYF
>.|TRBV27|TRBJ2-1|TRBD1
TGTGCCAGCAGACAAAGGACAGGTCAATCCTACAATGAGCAGTTCTTC
CASRQRTGQSYNEQFF
>.|TRBV5-8|TRBJ1-5|.
TGTGCCAGCAGCGCCGAACAGGGTCTGAGCAATCAGCCCCAGCATTTT
CASSAEQGLSNQPQHF
>once|TRBV30|TRBJ2-5|TRBD2
TGTGCCTGTATACATGGCGGGAGGTCGGAGACCCAGTACTTC
CACIHGGRSETQYF
>.|TRBV28|TRBJ1-1|.
TGTGCCAGCAGTTCTACAGGCCTGGGAGCTTTCTTT
CASSSTGLGAFF
>.|TRBV27|TRBJ2-1|.
TGTGCCAGCAGCCGCATGGGCGGGGTGAATGAGCAGTTCTTC
CASSRMGGVNEQFF
>few|TRBV28|TRBJ2-1|TRBD2
TGTGCCAGCACCAAGGCGGGAGTCGGTGAGCAGTTCTTC
CASTKAGVGEQFF
>.|TRBV5-1|TRBJ2-1|TRBD2
TGCGCCAGCAGGTCTAGCGGGGACAATGAGCAGTTCTTC
CASRSSGDNEQFF
>.|TRBV19|TRBJ2-6|TRBD1
TGTGCCATCGGACAGGGCAGCTCTGGGGCCAACGTCCTGACTTTC
CAIGQGSSGANVLTF
>.|TRBV21-1|TRBJ1-1|.
TGTGCCAGCCCGATAGCAATTCTTATTCGGACAGGAGGCGACACTGAAGCTTTCTTT
CASPIAILIRTGGDTEAFF
>.|TRBV6-5|TRBJ2-7|.
TGTGCCAGCAGTTACTCAGGAGTGTTCCCCCCCTACGAGCAGTACTTC
CASSYSGVFPPYEQYF
>.|TRBV4-1|TRBJ1-2|.
TGCGCCAGCAGTCAACGGGACACCCAGGACTATGGCTACACCTTC
CASSQRDTQDYGYTF
>.|TRBV25-1|TRBJ1-1|.
TGTGCCAGCAGCAGGAGGGCGGGAACTGAAGCTTTCTTT
CASSRRAGTEAFF
>.|TRBV28|TRBJ2-1|.
TGTGCCAGCAGGCGTCGACAGAGCTCCTACAATGAGCAGTTCTTC
CASRRRQSSYNEQFF
>.|TRBV5-4|TRBJ2-1|TRBD2
TGTGCCAGCAGCTCCGGGACTAGCGGGAATACTGAGCAGTTCTTC
CASSSGTSGNTEQFF
>.|TRBV10-3|TRBJ2-3|TRBD2
TGTGCCATCAGCGCAAGGACTAGCGGGAGTCACCCGAGCACAGATACGCAGTATTTT
CAISARTSGSHPSTDTQYF
>.|TRBV28|TRBJ1-6|.
TGTGCCAGCAGTTTATTAGGGACCTCGGGGGACGTGGTCCACTTT
CASSLLGTSGDVVHF
>.|TRBV6-4|TRBJ1-5|TRBD1
TGTGCCAGCTATGACAGGGACCCCTTAGAGAGCAATCAGCCCCAGCATTTT
CASYDRDPLESNQPQHF
>.|TRBV4-2|TRBJ2-3|.
TGTGCCGGAGCGGTATCTAGCACAGATACGCAGTATTTT
CAGAVSSTDTQYF
>.|TRBV7-2|TRBJ1-2|.
TGTGCCAGCACCCCTACAGCCCCTATAGTAGTTGCTGGCTACACCTTC
CASTPTAPIVVAGYTF
>.|TRBV27|TRBJ1-6|.
TGTGGAAGGGGCCCGAGCTCCTATAATTCACCCCTCCACTTT
CGRGPSSYNSPLHF